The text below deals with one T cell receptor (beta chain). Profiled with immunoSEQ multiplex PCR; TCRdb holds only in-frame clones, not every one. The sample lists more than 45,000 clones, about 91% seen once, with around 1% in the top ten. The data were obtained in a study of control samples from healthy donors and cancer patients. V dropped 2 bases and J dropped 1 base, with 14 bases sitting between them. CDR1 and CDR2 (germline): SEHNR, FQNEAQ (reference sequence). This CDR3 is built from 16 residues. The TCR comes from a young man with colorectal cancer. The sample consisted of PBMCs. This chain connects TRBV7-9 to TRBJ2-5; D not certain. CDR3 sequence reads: CASSLFGGRPQETQYF. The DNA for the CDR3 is TGTGCCAGCAGCTTATTCGGCGGCAGGCCCCAAGAGACCCAGTACTTC.